This T cell receptor beta chain was retrieved from a study of blood T cell repertoires in COVID-19. As for the study in general: The study drew acute and convalescent COVID-19 samples from the United States, Italy and Spain. The cDNA or gDNA used as material had been derived from T cells, B-cell-depleted T cells, or PBMCs.

Per the original methods: Estimated nucleated cell counts came from reference gene primer amplification. Produced via immunoSEQ multiplex PCR; TCRdb's table is partial and in-frame only. V and J calls and clone size are those listed in that table; D and trimming were worked out from the DNA. The sample records about 290,000 clones, about nine tenths being singletons. In germline, CDR1 is MNHEY, CDR2 SMNVEV (reference sequence). The V segment lost 2 bases and the J segment 2 bases; nucleotides outside the gene matches: 4. The CDR3 has 15 amino acids. Sequencing used peripheral blood. V usage is TRBV27 and J usage is TRBJ2-3, with TRBD1 identical over 7 bases. The clonotype was recovered from a woman in her thirties with COVID-19, enrolled during active disease. CDR3 in amino acids: CASSLRDSYTDTQYF. CDR3 nucleotides: TGTGCCAGCAGTTTAAGGGACAGCTACACAGATACGCAGTATTTT.